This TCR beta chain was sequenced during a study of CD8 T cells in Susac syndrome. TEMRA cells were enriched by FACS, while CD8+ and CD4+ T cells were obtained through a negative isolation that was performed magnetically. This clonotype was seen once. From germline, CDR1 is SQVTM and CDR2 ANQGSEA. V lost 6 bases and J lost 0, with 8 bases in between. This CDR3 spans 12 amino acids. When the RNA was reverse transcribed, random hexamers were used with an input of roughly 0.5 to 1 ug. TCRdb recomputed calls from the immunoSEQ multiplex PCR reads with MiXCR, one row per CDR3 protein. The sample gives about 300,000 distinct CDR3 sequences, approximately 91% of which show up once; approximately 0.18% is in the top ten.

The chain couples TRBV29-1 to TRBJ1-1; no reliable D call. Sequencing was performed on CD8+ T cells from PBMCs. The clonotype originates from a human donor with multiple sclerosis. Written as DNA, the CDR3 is TGCAGCGTCCGGAAGATGAACACTGAAGCTTTCTTT. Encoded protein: CSVRKMNTEAFF.